The next 32 T cell receptor beta chains were all read from a single sample in a study of blood T cells in healthy people across ages. Alongside a J-beta primer mix, a sample-barcoded 5' primer served in a second PCR lasting roughly 7 to 11 cycles. TCRdb reprocessed the 5' RACE reads with MiXCR, giving one entry per CDR3 protein. The table shows a few hundred thousand distinct CDR3 sequences, with 50% to 60% occurring only once. Source material: blood. These receptors originate from a man aged 55 to 70 in good health.

The chain recombines TRBV5-1 with TRBJ1-2, with a weak D call TRBD1 (5 bases). The length of the CDR3 is 15 residues. Trimming stripped 4 bases from V and 4 bases from J, with 17 bases between. Germline values: CDR1 SGHRS, CDR2 YFSETQ. This CDR3 reads CASSERDGASYGYTF. The CDR3 region has the DNA TGCGCCAGCAGCGAAAGGGACGGCGCCTCCTATGGCTACACCTTC.

The chain uses TRBV29-1 and TRBJ2-7; the D gene is possibly TRBD1 (6 bases). Germline CDR1 is SQVTM and CDR2 is ANQGSEA. V was trimmed by 3 bases and J by 5 bases, leaving 14 bases between them. CDR3 size: 13 residues. Here the CDR3 reads CSVEGTTLDEQYF. As DNA, the CDR3 is TGCAGCGTTGAGGGGACAACGCTTGACGAGCAGTACTTC.

V and J are TRBV20-1 and TRBJ2-1; no definite D call. The CDR3 sequence is 12 residues long. Germline V CDR1 and CDR2: DFQATT, SNEGSKA (reference sequence). The V end lost 2 bases, the J end lost 6 bases, and 8 bases lay between the germline ends. The CDR3 region is CSARWASNEQFF. CDR3 in DNA: TGCAGTGCTAGATGGGCCTCCAATGAGCAGTTCTTC.

The chain links TRBV4-3 to TRBJ2-3, with D possibly matching TRBD1 (5 bases). V lost 1 base and J lost 2, with 16 bases in between. The CDR3 spans 17 residues. Germline values: CDR1 LGHNA, CDR2 YSLEER. CDR3 protein: CASSQGIRADVTDTQYF. CDR3 nucleotides: TGCGCCAGCAGCCAAGGGATCAGGGCGGATGTCACAGATACGCAGTATTTT.

This clonotype came up a few times. The chain couples TRBV20-1 to TRBJ2-4; the D is unclear. The DNA end is more similar to TRBJ2-7, so the J call may be wrong. This CDR3 has 17 amino acids. Germline V gives CDR1 DFQATT, CDR2 SNEGSKA (reference sequence). The CDR3 DNA reads as TGCAGTGCTAGAGATCTCGTTTGCGAACAATACCACTACGAGCAGTACTTC. As protein: CSARDLVCEQYHYEQYF.

This clonotype showed up many times. This chain connects TRBV20-1 to TRBJ2-7, with D perhaps being TRBD1 or TRBD2 (6 bases each). The germline V and J ends were trimmed by 3 bases and 3 bases, with 18 bases remaining between them. Germline V lookup: CDR1 DFQATT, CDR2 SNEGSKA (reference sequence). The CDR3 contains 15 residues. For the CDR3, the DNA is TGCAGTGCTAGGGCAGACACAGGAGGGGGCTACGAGCAGTACTTC. It codes for CSARADTGGGYEQYF.

This sequence joins TRBV20-1 and TRBJ1-5; 9 positions match TRBD1. CDR3 length equals 14 residues. CDR1 is DFQATT and CDR2 is SNEGSKA in the germline V gene (reference sequence). With 2 bases clipped from V and 7 bases from J, the junction kept 6 bases outside the gene matches. CDR3 protein: CSARWTGEGQPQHF. The CDR3 DNA follows: TGCAGTGCTAGATGGACAGGGGAAGGGCAGCCCCAGCATTTT.

This clonotype was recorded a few times. The V gene is TRBV20-1, the J gene TRBJ2-3; TRBD2 is a possible D gene (6 bases). Germline assignment: CDR1 DFQATT and CDR2 SNEGSKA (reference sequence). The V end was cut by 3 bases, the J end by 10 bases, with 20 bases between. The CDR3 runs 14 residues. The CDR3 here is CSASDPNGSRAQYF. The CDR3 nucleotides read TGCAGTGCTAGTGACCCCAACGGGAGTAGAGCGCAGTATTTT.

This clonotype has a handful of counts. The chain has TRBV7-9 and TRBJ1-1; D gene ambiguous. The germline V gene has CDR1 SEHNR and CDR2 FQNEAQ (reference sequence). This CDR3 comprises 14 residues. The V and J ends lost 8 bases and 0 bases respectively, with 13 bases between them. For the CDR3, the DNA is TGTGCCAGCGGGGAGGGCGCGGTGAACACTGAAGCTTTCTTT. Its protein product is CASGEGAVNTEAFF.

V and J are TRBV20-1 and TRBJ2-5; D is possibly TRBD2 (6 bases). Germline V gene sequence: CDR1 DFQATT, CDR2 SNEGSKA (reference sequence). The CDR3 length is 14 residues. Trimming shortened V by 0 bases and J by 11 bases, and 19 bases separated the two germline ends. The CDR3 sequence: CSARDGTEGWEQYF. CDR3 bases: TGCAGTGCTAGAGACGGGACGGAGGGCTGGGAGCAGTACTTC.

In this sample, this clonotype turned up many times. The chain couples TRBV29-1 to TRBJ2-7, with D uncertain. CDR3 length: 14 residues. Germline V gene data show CDR1 as SQVTM and CDR2 as ANQGSEA. V dropped 8 bases and J dropped 3 bases, with 20 bases sitting between them. CDR3 bases: TGCAGCATCTCCCTAGACCAGAACTACTACGAGCAGTACTTC. It codes for CSISLDQNYYEQYF.

The chain joins TRBV5-1 to TRBJ2-3, with a tentative D call TRBD2 (6 bases). Germline V gene sequence: CDR1 SGHRS, CDR2 YFSETQ. Trimming left V 4 bases short and J 0 bases short, with 12 bases between. The CDR3 totals 15 residues. The CDR3, as DNA: TGCGCCAGCAGCATGCGGGGCCCCAGCACAGATACGCAGTATTTT. Translating it yields CASSMRGPSTDTQYF.

CDR3: CSARGSGPYSGANVLTF. The CDR3 DNA follows: TGCAGTGCTAGAGGCTCCGGGCCCTACTCTGGGGCCAACGTCCTGACTTTC. V is TRBV20-1 and J is TRBJ2-6; D ambiguous. The germline V and J ends were trimmed by 1 base and 0 bases, with 13 bases remaining between them. The CDR3 loop spans 17 amino acids. CDR1 DFQATT and CDR2 SNEGSKA come from the germline V gene (reference sequence).

The genes are TRBV29-1 and TRBJ1-1; 9 positions match TRBD1. CDR3 length: 17 residues. Germline V gene lookup returns CDR1 SQVTM and CDR2 ANQGSEA. Unmatched junction bases numbered 14, after V lost 6 bases and J lost 0 bases. The chain's CDR3 is CSVINRGRGNMNTEAFF. The CDR3 DNA reads as TGCAGCGTCATCAACAGGGGGCGAGGTAACATGAACACTGAAGCTTTCTTT.

Worth noting for this clonotype: The junction and the germline gene differ at one end; a read error may be behind it. The chain links TRBV4-3 to TRBJ2-1, with D perhaps given as TRBD1 or TRBD2 (5 bases each). CDR3 length: 16 residues. Germline CDR1 and CDR2: LGHNA and YSLEER. The CDR3 DNA reads TGCGCCAGCGGCCAAGATGGGCAGGGAGTTTACAATGAGCAGTTCTTC. Translation: CASGQDGQGVYNEQFF.

This clonotype was recorded once. The chain employs TRBV18 and TRBJ2-3; no reliable D call. In germline, CDR1 is KGHSH, CDR2 LQKENI. The CDR3 runs 17 residues. Trimming removed 3 bases at V and 0 bases at J, with 16 bases between. CDR3 region: CASSPRTDAVSTDTQYF. The CDR3, as DNA: TGTGCCAGCTCACCCAGGACCGATGCGGTTAGCACAGATACGCAGTATTTT.

V is TRBV24-1 and J is TRBJ1-5, with a weak D call TRBD1 (5 bases). V was clipped by 4 bases and J by 0 bases, with 6 bases between them. Germline CDR1 is KGHDR and CDR2 is SFDVKD. This CDR3 is 14 amino acids long. The CDR3: CATSDGASNQPQHF. The CDR3 nucleotides read TGTGCCACCAGTGACGGGGCTAGCAATCAGCCCCAGCATTTT.

The chain recombines TRBV20-1 with TRBJ2-7, with TRBD2 identical over 7 bases. The J segment lost 2 bases and the V segment lost 6 bases, leaving 19 bases of the junction unmatched. The CDR3 consists of 17 residues. The V gene's germline CDR1 is DFQATT and CDR2 SNEGSKA (reference sequence). The DNA of the CDR3 is TGCAGTGCCCGAGGTACCCCTAGCGGTCATCAGCCCTACGAGCAGTACTTC. Encoded protein: CSARGTPSGHQPYEQYF.

The V and J genes are TRBV6-6 and TRBJ2-5; D uncertain. V was cut by 5 bases and J by 11 bases, with 15 bases left in between. Germline assignment: CDR1 MNHNY and CDR2 SVGAGI (reference sequence). The CDR3 has 12 amino acids. CDR3 nucleotides: TGTGCCAGCAGTCTTCGGACCGGTAGGCAGTACTTC. Protein product: CASSLRTGRQYF.

The rearrangement links TRBV20-1 to TRBJ2-4; 11 nucleotides line up with TRBD1. The assigned J gene may be wrong: the sequence end matches TRBJ2-7 better. There are 15 residues in the CDR3. Germline loops: CDR1 DFQATT, CDR2 SNEGSKA (reference sequence). CDR3 protein: CSASVPGQGDYEQYF. In nucleotides, the CDR3 is TGCAGTGCGTCAGTGCCGGGACAGGGGGACTACGAGCAGTACTTC.

V usage is TRBV18 and J usage is TRBJ2-5; 8 bases agree with TRBD1. The J call is uncertain, as TRBJ2-7 better fits the DNA end. This CDR3 spans 16 amino acids. Germline CDR1 and CDR2: KGHSH and LQKENI. CDR3 region: CASQSTRQGLVGEQYF. The CDR3 bases are TGTGCCAGCCAGAGCACACGACAGGGGCTCGTAGGCGAGCAGTACTTC.

This chain joins TRBV7-8 and TRBJ1-2; 7 positions match TRBD1. V lost 5 bases, J lost 5 bases, and 8 bases stayed unmatched. The germline CDR1 and CDR2 sequences are SGHVS and FQNEAQ. This CDR3 is built from 14 residues. DNA for the CDR3: TGTGCCAGCAGCGCCCGGGACAGTTCTTATGGCTACACCTTC. Protein product: CASSARDSSYGYTF.

The chain carries TRBV6-5 and TRBJ2-7; 7 nucleotides line up with TRBD1. J lost 5 bases, V lost 6 bases, and 7 bases had no gene match. CDR3 length: 13 amino acids. The germline V gene encodes CDR1 MNHEY and CDR2 SVGAGI. The CDR3 protein is CASRRRGFDEQYF. The CDR3 nucleotides are TGTGCCAGCAGACGCAGGGGGTTCGACGAGCAGTACTTC.

The chain employs TRBV7-2 and TRBJ2-1, with D unclear. The ends were cut back, 4 bases at V and 9 bases at J, with 13 bases in the middle. The V gene's germline CDR1 is SGHTA and CDR2 FQGNSA. The CDR3 covers 13 residues. Here the CDR3 DNA reads TGTGCCAGCAGCTCCAAGACTCGCGGTGAGCAGTTCTTC. It encodes CASSSKTRGEQFF.

With respect to this clonotype: The junction departs from the called germline gene at one end, perhaps through a read error. This sequence joins TRBV27 and TRBJ2-4, with a tentative D call TRBD1 (5 bases). The length of the CDR3 is 13 residues. CDR1 is MNHEY, CDR2 SMNVEV, per germline (reference sequence). CDR3 nucleotide sequence: TGTGCCAGCAGTTTTGGGCCTTGGGGCATTCGGTACTTC. Encoded protein: CASSFGPWGIRYF.

This clonotype turned up a few times. The chain couples TRBV7-2 to TRBJ2-3, with 7 bases matching TRBD1. Germline V CDR1 and CDR2: SGHTA, FQGNSA. The J segment lost 0 bases and the V segment lost 5 bases, leaving 5 bases of the junction unmatched. The CDR3 is 15 residues long. The CDR3 here is CASSPTGSSTDTQYF. The CDR3 DNA reads TGTGCCAGCAGCCCGACAGGGTCTAGCACAGATACGCAGTATTTT.

The sample holds one count of this clonotype. This rearrangement joins TRBV7-9 to TRBJ1-3; D ambiguous. The length of the CDR3 is 15 residues. Germline CDR1 and CDR2: SEHNR and FQNEAQ (reference sequence). V shed 3 bases and J shed 0 bases, with 9 bases lying between them. CDR3 sequence: CASSLTDHSGNTIYF. The CDR3 DNA reads TGTGCCAGCAGCTTGACCGACCACTCTGGAAACACCATATATTTT.

V is TRBV5-1 and J is TRBJ1-5; D uncertain. V was cut by 0 bases and J by 9 bases, with 13 bases left in between. This CDR3 is 14 amino acids long. The V gene's germline CDR1 is SGHRS and CDR2 YFSETQ. The CDR3 DNA reads as TGCGCCAGCAGCTTGGGACCCGGACCGGGGCCCCAGCATTTT. This sequence encodes CASSLGPGPGPQHF.

The count of this clonotype is one. The CDR3: CASSFTSGGFQETQYF. The CDR3 DNA sequence: TGTGCCAGCAGCTTCACTAGCGGGGGATTCCAAGAGACCCAGTACTTC. The chain uses TRBV7-9 and TRBJ2-5; 11 nucleotides agree with TRBD2. CDR3 length equals 16 residues. After removal of 3 bases from V and 1 base from J, the junction contained 4 bases not matched to a gene. Germline V gene sequence: CDR1 SEHNR, CDR2 FQNEAQ (reference sequence).

The chain uses TRBV2 and TRBJ2-1; TRBD2 agrees at 13 bases. The CDR3 spans 17 residues. The J segment lost 4 bases and the V segment lost 6 bases, leaving 9 bases of the junction unmatched. The germline gives CDR1 SNHLY, CDR2 FYNNEI. The CDR3 protein is CASSPPLAGGRYNEQFF. The CDR3 DNA reads as TGTGCCAGCAGCCCACCACTAGCGGGGGGGCGTTACAATGAGCAGTTCTTC.

This clonotype was recorded a few times. This chain uses TRBV5-1 with TRBJ2-3, with 7 bases lining up with TRBD1. V trimming: 0 bases; J trimming: 3 bases; junction bases outside the gene matches: 4. Germline V lookup: CDR1 SGHRS, CDR2 YFSETQ. The CDR3 has 15 residues. The CDR3 region has the DNA TGCGCCAGCAGCTTGGAGGGGGCGCGGACAGATACGCAGTATTTT. Its translation is CASSLEGARTDTQYF.

The chain carries TRBV6-2 or TRBV6-3 and TRBJ1-2, with D hard to call. Between the trimmed V and J ends, which lost 4 bases and 7 bases, there was a span of 7 bases. Germline loops: CDR1 MNHEY, CDR2 SVGEGT. The CDR3 length is 11 residues. Here the CDR3 DNA reads TGTGCCAGCAGTTCCCCTCCTGGCTACACCTTC. This codes for CASSSPPGYTF.